The 9 T cell receptor beta chains in this list originate from one sample, sequenced in a study of T-cell memory formation after mild COVID-19. MiXCR, applied by TCRdb to the 5' RACE reads, yields one record per CDR3 protein. The sample contains 350,000 or so distinct CDR3 sequences, 13% of which appear only once. The sequencing input was PBMCs or a T cell subset sorted from them (not recorded which). These receptors came from a man aged 18 to 29 who had mild COVID-19 (a few samples of this study predate the infection). Cell type and time point are not known.

The genes are TRBV5-6 and TRBJ2-5; no clear D. The CDR3 extends over 14 amino acids. V shed 1 base and J shed 5 bases, with 12 bases lying between them. CDR1 is SGHDT, CDR2 YYEEEE, per germline. CDR3 loop: CASSLSSLFETQYF. CDR3 sequence (DNA): TGTGCCAGCAGCTTGTCCTCCCTCTTCGAGACCCAGTACTTC.

The rearrangement links TRBV4-2 to TRBJ2-1; the D call may be TRBD1 or TRBD2 (5 bases each). In germline, CDR1 is LGHNA, CDR2 YNFKEQ. Trimming took off 0 bases at V and 10 bases at J, with 16 bases between the two ends. CDR3 length: 15 amino acids. CDR3 nucleotide sequence: TGTGCCAGCAGCCAAGATCGGGCCGGGGCTCGCGAGCAGTTCTTC. Translated: CASSQDRAGAREQFF.

This rearrangement joins TRBV27 to TRBJ2-7; D not resolved. The CDR3 contains 14 residues. Germline assignment: CDR1 MNHEY and CDR2 SMNVEV (reference sequence). Trimming took 2 bases from V and 6 from J, leaving 14 bases between them. The CDR3 DNA reads as TGTGCCAGCAGTTTAACCGGCTGGTCCGGCGAGCAGTACTTC. Translating gives CASSLTGWSGEQYF.

This clonotype was seen ten or more times. The V gene is TRBV5-1, the J gene TRBJ2-5; a weak D match, TRBD1 (6 bases). The CDR3 consists of 13 residues. V lost 2 bases, J lost 5 bases, and 10 bases lay in between. Germline V lookup: CDR1 SGHRS, CDR2 YFSETQ. CDR3 nucleotide sequence: TGCGCCAGCAGCTTCTTGGGGGCGGAGACCCAGTACTTC. This encodes CASSFLGAETQYF.

The chain employs TRBV5-1 and TRBJ2-4, with a possible D match to TRBD1 (6 bases). The CDR3 length is 16 residues. From germline, CDR1 is SGHRS and CDR2 YFSETQ. V shed 3 bases and J shed 0 bases, with 13 bases lying between them. The CDR3 reads CASSWTETLAKNIQYF. The CDR3 region has the DNA TGCGCCAGCAGCTGGACAGAAACTTTAGCCAAAAACATTCAGTACTTC.

This clonotype has a count of ten or more. The chain carries TRBV12-3 or TRBV12-4 and TRBJ2-3; TRBD1 aligns across 7 bases. The CDR3 loop spans 14 amino acids. Unmatched junction bases numbered 4, after V lost 4 bases and J lost 3 bases. The CDR3 sequence is CASSWTGGTDTQYF. The DNA of the CDR3 is TGTGCCAGCAGTTGGACAGGCGGAACAGATACGCAGTATTTT.

This chain links TRBV12-3 or TRBV12-4 with TRBJ2-7; D gene unclear. The CDR3 has 13 residues. V gave up 3 bases and J gave up 4 bases, with 10 bases separating them. Here the CDR3 reads CASSLGFRYEQYV. The CDR3 DNA follows: TGTGCCAGCAGTTTGGGTTTTCGGTACGAGCAGTACGTC.

The J gene is TRBJ1-2, the V gene TRBV9, with D possibly being TRBD1 (5 bases). The CDR3 extends over 11 amino acids. The V end was cut by 4 bases, the J end by 12 bases, with 13 bases between. Germline V lookup: CDR1 SGDLS, CDR2 YYNGEE. The CDR3 DNA reads TGTGCCAGCAGCTTGGGACGTCGGAACACCTTC. Protein: CASSLGRRNTF.

CDR3 residues: CASSKRGSYEQYV. The CDR3 DNA is TGTGCCAGCAGTAAGCGGGGGAGCTACGAGCAGTACGTC. This sequence joins TRBV6-6 and TRBJ2-7; 8 bases are shared with TRBD2. CDR3 length: 13 amino acids. Unmatched junction bases numbered 3, after V lost 5 bases and J lost 3 bases. Germline loops: CDR1 MNHNY, CDR2 SVGAGI (reference sequence).